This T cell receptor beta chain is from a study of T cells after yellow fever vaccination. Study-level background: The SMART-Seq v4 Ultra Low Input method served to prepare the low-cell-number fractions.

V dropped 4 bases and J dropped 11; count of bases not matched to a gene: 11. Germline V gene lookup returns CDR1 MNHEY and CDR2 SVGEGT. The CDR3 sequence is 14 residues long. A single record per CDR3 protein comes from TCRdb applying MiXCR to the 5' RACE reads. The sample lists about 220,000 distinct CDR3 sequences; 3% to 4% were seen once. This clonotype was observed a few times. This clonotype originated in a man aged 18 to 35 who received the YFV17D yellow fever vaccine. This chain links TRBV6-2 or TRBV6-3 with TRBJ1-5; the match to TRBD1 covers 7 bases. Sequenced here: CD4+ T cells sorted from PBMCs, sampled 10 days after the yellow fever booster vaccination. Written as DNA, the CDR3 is TGTGCCAGCAGTTCCATGACGACAGGGCAGGCCCAGCATTTT. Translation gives CASSSMTTGQAQHF.